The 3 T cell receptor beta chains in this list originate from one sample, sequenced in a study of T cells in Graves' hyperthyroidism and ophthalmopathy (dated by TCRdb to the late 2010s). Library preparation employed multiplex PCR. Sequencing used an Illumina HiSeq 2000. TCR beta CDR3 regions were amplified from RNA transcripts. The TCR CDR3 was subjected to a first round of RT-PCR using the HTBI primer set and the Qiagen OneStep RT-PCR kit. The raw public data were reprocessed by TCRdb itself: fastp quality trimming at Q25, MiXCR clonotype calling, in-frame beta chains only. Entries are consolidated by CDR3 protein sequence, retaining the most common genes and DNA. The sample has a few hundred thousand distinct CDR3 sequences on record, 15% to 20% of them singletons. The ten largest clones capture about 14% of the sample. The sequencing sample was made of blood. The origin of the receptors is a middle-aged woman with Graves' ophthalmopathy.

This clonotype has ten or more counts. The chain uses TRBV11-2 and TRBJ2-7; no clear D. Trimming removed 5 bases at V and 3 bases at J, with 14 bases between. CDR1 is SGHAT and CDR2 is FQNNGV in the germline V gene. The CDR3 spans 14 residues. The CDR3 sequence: CASSKESKSYEQYF. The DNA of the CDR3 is TGTGCCAGCAGCAAAGAGAGTAAAAGCTACGAGCAGTACTTC.

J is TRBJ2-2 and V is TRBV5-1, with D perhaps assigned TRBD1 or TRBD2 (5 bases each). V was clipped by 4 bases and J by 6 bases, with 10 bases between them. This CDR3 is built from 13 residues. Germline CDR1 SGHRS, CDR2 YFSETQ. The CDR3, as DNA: TGCGCCAGCAGCGAACGGGACGCCGGGGAGCTGTTTTTT. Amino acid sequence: CASSERDAGELFF.

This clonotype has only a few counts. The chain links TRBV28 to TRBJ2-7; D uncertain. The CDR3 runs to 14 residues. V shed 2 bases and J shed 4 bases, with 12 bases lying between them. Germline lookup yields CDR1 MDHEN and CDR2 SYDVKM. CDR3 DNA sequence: TGTGCCAGCAGTTTAGTAACGGGTAGATACGAGCAGTACTTC. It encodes CASSLVTGRYEQYF. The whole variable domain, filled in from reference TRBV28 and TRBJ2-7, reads DVKVTQSSRYLVKRTGEKVFLECVQDMDHENMFWYRQDPGLGLRLIYFSYDVKMKEKGDIPEGYSVSREKKERFSLILESASTNQTSMYLCASSLVTGRYEQYFGPGTRLTVT.